Each of the 14 T cell receptor beta chains below was sequenced from the same sample in a study of T cells in Graves' hyperthyroidism and ophthalmopathy. The TCR beta CDR3 regions underwent amplification using RNA transcripts as the source. Researchers ran a first-round RT-PCR on the TCR CDR3 using the HTBI primer set. One entry per CDR3 protein, called by TCRdb with MiXCR from the multiplex PCR reads. This table has 470,000 or so distinct CDR3 sequences, 20% appearing once. Sequenced: blood. All receptors come from a man between 18 and 35 years old with Graves' hyperthyroidism.

This clonotype was counted ten times or more. The DNA is left out, because the CDR3 cannot be placed on it with certainty; the CDR3 is given as TCRdb lists it. This chain links TRBV12-3 or TRBV12-4 with TRBJ2-2; the table's TRBD1 call for D was not verified on the DNA. The CDR3 spans 15 residues, counting both ends. CDR3 loop: CASSARDMTFGELFF.

The V gene is TRBV11-2, the J gene TRBJ2-7, with TRBD1 as a possible D gene (6 bases). Germline V gene lookup returns CDR1 SGHAT and CDR2 FQNNGV. V dropped 2 bases and J dropped 3 bases, with 14 bases sitting between them. This CDR3 is built from 15 residues. CDR3 coding DNA: TGTGCCAGCAGCTTAAGTGACGGACAGAGCTACGAGCAGTACTTC. It encodes CASSLSDGQSYEQYF.

This clonotype showed up just once. This may be a read error: a much more frequent sequence differs by one nucleotide. V is TRBV6-2 or TRBV6-3 and J is TRBJ1-5; 9 bases line up with TRBD1. The J call could be wrong; TRBJ2-3 is a better fit for the DNA end. CDR1 is MNHEY, CDR2 SVGEGT, per germline. CDR3 length: 13 amino acids. This CDR3 is CASSGQGYQPQYF. DNA for the CDR3: TGTGCCAGCAGCGGACAGGGGTATCAGCCCCAGTATTTT.

This clonotype has a handful of counts. This sequence joins TRBV13 and TRBJ1-1; D is perhaps TRBD1 (5 bases). The CDR3 runs 16 residues. Trimming pared 2 bases from V and 1 base from J, leaving 14 bases between. CDR1 is PRHDT and CDR2 is FYEKMQ in the germline V gene (reference sequence). CDR3 bases: TGTGCCAGCAGCTTAAGGCCCGGGGGGGGGAACACTGAAGCTTTCTTT. Residues: CASSLRPGGGNTEAFF. Combining the CDR3 with reference TRBV13 and TRBJ1-1 gives the whole variable domain AAGVIQSPRHLIKEKRETATLKCYPIPRHDTVYWYQQGPGQDPQFLISFYEKMQSDKGSIPDRFSAQQFSDYHSELNMSSLELGDSALYFCASSLRPGGGNTEAFFGQGTRLTVV.

The chain recombines TRBV10-2 with TRBJ2-6; D is ambiguous. This CDR3 comprises 16 residues. Trimming removed 3 bases at V and 5 bases at J, with 14 bases between. Looked up from germline, CDR1 is WSHSY and CDR2 is SAAADI. For the CDR3, the DNA is TGCGCCAGCAGTGATATGTTGGCTCTTAGGGCCAACGTCCTGACTTTC. Translating gives CASSDMLALRANVLTF.

The rearrangement links TRBV12-5 to TRBJ2-5; possibly TRBD1 or TRBD2 for D (5 bases each). Germline CDR1 and CDR2: LGHNT and FRNRAP. Trimming stripped 1 base from V and 4 bases from J, with 10 bases between. The CDR3 has 14 amino acids. In DNA form, the CDR3 reads TGTGCTAGTGGTTTGGGAGGGGCAGCAGAGACCCAGTACTTC. As protein: CASGLGGAAETQYF.

This clonotype was seen many times. This rearrangement joins TRBV28 to TRBJ2-2, with TRBD1 as a possible D gene (6 bases). Germline loops: CDR1 MDHEN, CDR2 SYDVKM. The CDR3 sequence is 13 residues long. Trimming cost V 3 bases and J 7 bases, with 9 bases left between them. In DNA, the CDR3 is TGTGCCAGCAGTTTTTCAGGGGACGGGGAGCTGTTTTTT. Amino acids: CASSFSGDGELFF.

This clonotype has at least ten counts. The CDR3 here is CASSEARAQPQHF. DNA of the CDR3: TGTGCCAGTAGCGAAGCCCGGGCACAGCCCCAGCATTTT. The V gene is TRBV19, the J gene TRBJ1-5; no clear D gene. CDR1 and CDR2 (germline): LNHDA, SQIVND (reference sequence). V was cut by 6 bases and J by 7 bases, with 13 bases left in between. CDR3 length: 13 residues.

This clonotype showed up many times. The rearrangement links TRBV6-1 to TRBJ1-1, with TRBD1 as a possible D gene (6 bases). CDR3 length equals 13 residues. V dropped 6 bases and J dropped 1 base, with 9 bases sitting between them. CDR1 and CDR2 (germline): MNHNS, SASEGT. This chain's CDR3 is CASRNRENTEAFF. In nucleotides, the CDR3 is TGTGCCAGCAGGAACAGGGAGAACACTGAAGCTTTCTTT.

The table lists this clonotype with many counts. The rearrangement links TRBV6-1 to TRBJ1-2; no definite D call. Trimming pared 2 bases from V and 4 bases from J, leaving 8 bases between. Germline V gives CDR1 MNHNS, CDR2 SASEGT. CDR3 length: 13 amino acids. The CDR3 nucleotides read TGTGCCAGCAGTGAAATGGAGTCCTATGGCTACACCTTC. This codes for CASSEMESYGYTF.

This clonotype occurred many times. This chain links TRBV20-1 with TRBJ1-5; a weak D match, TRBD1 (5 bases). V lost 5 bases to trimming and J lost 7 bases, with 15 bases between them. Looked up from germline, CDR1 is DFQATT and CDR2 is SNEGSKA (reference sequence). The CDR3 consists of 13 residues. This CDR3 reads CSAPPRERQPQHF. Here the CDR3 DNA reads TGCAGTGCTCCCCCCAGGGAACGGCAGCCCCAGCATTTT.

This clonotype was picked up many times. CDR3 coding DNA: TGTGCCAGTAGTATAGGGCAGCTTGGGAATCAGCCCCAGCATTTT. Translation: CASSIGQLGNQPQHF. The chain uses TRBV19 and TRBJ1-5; unclear D gene. The CDR3 consists of 15 residues. Trimming shortened V by 1 base and J by 4 bases, and 11 bases separated the two germline ends. Germline V gene lookup returns CDR1 LNHDA and CDR2 SQIVND (reference sequence).

On this clonotype: A much bigger clone sits one base away, suggesting this may be a read error. The V and J genes are TRBV24-1 and TRBJ2-7, with TRBD1 matching 8 bases. Germline values: CDR1 KGHDR, CDR2 SFDVKD. There are 15 residues in the CDR3. CDR3 in amino acids: CATSDPQGDRYEQCF. The CDR3 DNA reads as TGTGCCACCAGTGATCCCCAGGGGGACAGGTACGAGCAGTGCTTC.

There are many counts of this clonotype. J is TRBJ2-2 and V is TRBV19; 8 bases agree with TRBD2. The germline CDR1 and CDR2 sequences are LNHDA and SQIVND (reference sequence). Losses at the gene ends were 8 bases for V and 6 bases for J; bases not matched to a gene: 5. The CDR3 has 13 residues. CDR3 in DNA: TGTGCCAGTCATCACGGGGGGGCCGGGGAGCTGTTTTTT. Its protein is CASHHGGAGELFF.